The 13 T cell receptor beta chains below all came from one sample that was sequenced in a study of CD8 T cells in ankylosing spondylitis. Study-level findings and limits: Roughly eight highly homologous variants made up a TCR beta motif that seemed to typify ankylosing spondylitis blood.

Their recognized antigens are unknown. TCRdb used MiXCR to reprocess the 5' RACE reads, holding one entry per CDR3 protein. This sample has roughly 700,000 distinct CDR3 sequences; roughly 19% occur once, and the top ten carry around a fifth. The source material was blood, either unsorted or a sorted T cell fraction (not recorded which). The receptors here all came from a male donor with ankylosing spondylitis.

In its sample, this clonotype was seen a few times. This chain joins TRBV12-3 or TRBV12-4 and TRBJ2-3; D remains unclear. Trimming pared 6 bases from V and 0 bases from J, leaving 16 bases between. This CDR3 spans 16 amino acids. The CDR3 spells CASRRVISSSTDTQYF. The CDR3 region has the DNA TGTGCCAGCAGACGGGTCATATCCTCTAGCACAGATACGCAGTATTTT.

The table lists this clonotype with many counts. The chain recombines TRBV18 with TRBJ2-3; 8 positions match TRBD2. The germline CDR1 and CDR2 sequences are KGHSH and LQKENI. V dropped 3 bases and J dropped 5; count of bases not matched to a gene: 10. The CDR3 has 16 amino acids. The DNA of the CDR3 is TGTGCCAGCTCACCCCTCTCGCGGGGGGCGGGAGATACGCAGTATTTT. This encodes CASSPLSRGAGDTQYF.

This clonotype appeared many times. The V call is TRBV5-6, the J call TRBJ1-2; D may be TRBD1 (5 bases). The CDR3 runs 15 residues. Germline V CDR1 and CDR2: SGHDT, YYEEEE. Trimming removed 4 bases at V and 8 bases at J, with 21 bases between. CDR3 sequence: CASSAISGGIKGYTF. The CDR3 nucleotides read TGTGCCAGCAGCGCAATTTCCGGGGGAATTAAGGGCTACACCTTC. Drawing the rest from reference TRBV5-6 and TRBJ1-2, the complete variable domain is DAGVTQSPTHLIKTRGQQVTLRCSPKSGHDTVSWYQQALGQGPQFIFQYYEEEERQRGNFPDRFSGHQFPNYSSELNVNALLLGDSALYLCASSAISGGIKGYTFGSGTRLTVV.

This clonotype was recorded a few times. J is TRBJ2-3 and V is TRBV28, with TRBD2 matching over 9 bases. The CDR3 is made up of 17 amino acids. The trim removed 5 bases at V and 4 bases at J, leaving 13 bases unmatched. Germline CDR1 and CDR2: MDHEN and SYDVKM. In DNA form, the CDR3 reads TGTGCCAGCAGTCCGCTGAAGCTAGCGGGAATCGCAGATACGCAGTATTTT. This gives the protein CASSPLKLAGIADTQYF. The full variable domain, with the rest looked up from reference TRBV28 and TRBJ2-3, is DVKVTQSSRYLVKRTGEKVFLECVQDMDHENMFWYRQDPGLGLRLIYFSYDVKMKEKGDIPEGYSVSREKKERFSLILESASTNQTSMYLCASSPLKLAGIADTQYFGPGTRLTVL.

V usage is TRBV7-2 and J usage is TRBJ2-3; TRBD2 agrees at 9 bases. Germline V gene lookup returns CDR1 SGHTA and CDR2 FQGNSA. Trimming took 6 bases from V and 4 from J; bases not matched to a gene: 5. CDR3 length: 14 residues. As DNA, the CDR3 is TGTGCCAGCAGACGTAGCGGGAGTGCAGATACGCAGTATTTT. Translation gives CASRRSGSADTQYF. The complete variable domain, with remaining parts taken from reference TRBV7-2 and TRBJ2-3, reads GAGVSQSPSNKVTEKGKDVELRCDPISGHTALYWYRQSLGQGLEFLIYFQGNSAPDKSGLPSDRFSAERTGGSVSTLTIQRTQQEDSAVYLCASRRSGSADTQYFGPGTRLTVL.

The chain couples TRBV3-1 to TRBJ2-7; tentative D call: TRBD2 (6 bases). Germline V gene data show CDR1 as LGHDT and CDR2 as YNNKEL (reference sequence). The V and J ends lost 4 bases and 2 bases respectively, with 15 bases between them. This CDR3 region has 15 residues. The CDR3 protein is CASSPGGGEAYEQYF. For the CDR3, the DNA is TGTGCCAGCAGCCCGGGCGGAGGGGAGGCCTACGAGCAGTACTTC.

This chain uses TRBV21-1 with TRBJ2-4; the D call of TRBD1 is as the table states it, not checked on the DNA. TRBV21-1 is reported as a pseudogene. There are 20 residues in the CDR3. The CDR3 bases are TGTGCCAGCAGCAGCGGTCGGGACAGGGGGGTCCCTAAGGCCAAAAACATTCAGTACTTC. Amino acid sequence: CASSSGRDRGVPKAKNIQYF.

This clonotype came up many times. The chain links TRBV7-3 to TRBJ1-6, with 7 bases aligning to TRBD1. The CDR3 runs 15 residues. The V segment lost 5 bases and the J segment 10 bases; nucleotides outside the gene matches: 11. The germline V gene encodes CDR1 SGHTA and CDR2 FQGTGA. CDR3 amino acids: CASSATGAERSPLHF. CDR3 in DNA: TGTGCCAGCAGCGCCACAGGGGCAGAAAGGTCACCCCTCCACTTT.

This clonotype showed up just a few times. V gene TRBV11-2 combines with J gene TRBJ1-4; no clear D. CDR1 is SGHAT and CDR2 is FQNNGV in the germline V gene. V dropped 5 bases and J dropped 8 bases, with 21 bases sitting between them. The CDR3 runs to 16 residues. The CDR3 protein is CASSPLGRHRQEKLFF. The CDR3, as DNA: TGTGCCAGCAGCCCCCTCGGGCGGCACCGACAAGAAAAACTGTTTTTT.

The CDR3 nucleotides are TGTGCCAGCACCCCGGGACAGGGTTCAGGTGGCTACACCTTC. Its translation: CASTPGQGSGGYTF. The gene calls are TRBV7-9 and TRBJ1-2, with TRBD1 matching 9 bases. With V trimmed by 7 bases and J by 7 bases, 10 bases remained unmatched. This CDR3 spans 14 amino acids. Germline lookup yields CDR1 SEHNR and CDR2 FQNEAQ (reference sequence).

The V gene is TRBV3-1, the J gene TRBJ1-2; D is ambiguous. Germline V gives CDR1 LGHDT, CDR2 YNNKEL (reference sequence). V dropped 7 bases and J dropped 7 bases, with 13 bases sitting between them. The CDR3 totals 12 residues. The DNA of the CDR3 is TGTGCCAGCACACCTCATGGGTTTGGCTACACCTTC. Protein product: CASTPHGFGYTF.

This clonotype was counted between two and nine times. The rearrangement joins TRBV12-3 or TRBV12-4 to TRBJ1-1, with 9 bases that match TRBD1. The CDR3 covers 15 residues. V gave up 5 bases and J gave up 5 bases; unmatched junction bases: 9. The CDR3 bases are TGTGCCAGCAGTATCCTACAGGGGGCAGGAACTGAAGCTTTCTTT. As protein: CASSILQGAGTEAFF.

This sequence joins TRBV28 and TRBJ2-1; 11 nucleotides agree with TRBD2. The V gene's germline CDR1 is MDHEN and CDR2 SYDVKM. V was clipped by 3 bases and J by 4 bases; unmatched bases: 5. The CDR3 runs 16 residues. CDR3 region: CASSLATSGEYNEQFF. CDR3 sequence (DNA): TGTGCCAGCAGTTTGGCGACTAGCGGGGAATACAATGAGCAGTTCTTC.